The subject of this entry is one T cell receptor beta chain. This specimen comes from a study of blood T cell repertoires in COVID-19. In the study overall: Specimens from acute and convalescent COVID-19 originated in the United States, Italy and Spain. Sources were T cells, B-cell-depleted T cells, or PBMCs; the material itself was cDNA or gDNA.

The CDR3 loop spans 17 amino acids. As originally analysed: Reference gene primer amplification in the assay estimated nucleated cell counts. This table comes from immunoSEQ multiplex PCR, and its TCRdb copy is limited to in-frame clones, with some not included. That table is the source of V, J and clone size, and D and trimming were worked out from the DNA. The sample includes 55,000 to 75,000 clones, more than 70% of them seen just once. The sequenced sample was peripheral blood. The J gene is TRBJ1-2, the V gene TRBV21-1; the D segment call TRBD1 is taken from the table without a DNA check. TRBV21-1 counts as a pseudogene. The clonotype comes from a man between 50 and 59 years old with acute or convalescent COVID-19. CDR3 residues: CASSRGLFIGHQGGYTF. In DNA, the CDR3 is TGTGCCAGCAGCAGGGGATTATTTATCGGACACCAAGGGGGCTACACCTTC.